This T cell receptor (beta chain) was sequenced for a study of blood T cells in healthy people across ages. This clonotype appeared a few times. No antigen is known for it. Study conclusions and caveats: Unknown donor CMV status possibly confounded expanded clonotype changes.

Then a second PCR, running roughly 7 to 11 cycles, was carried out with a sample-barcoded 5' primer and a J-beta primer mix. Using its own MiXCR run on the 5' RACE reads, TCRdb lists one record per CDR3 protein. The sample lists roughly 800,000 distinct CDR3 sequences; around 36% were seen once. The individuals who served as donors were healthy Caucasians living in Russia, aged roughly 6 to 95. CDR3 size: 14 residues. The V segment lost 2 bases and the J segment 3 bases; nucleotides outside the gene matches: 6. Germline V gene lookup returns CDR1 DFQATT and CDR2 SNEGSKA (reference sequence). The sample consisted of blood. This sequence was found in a man younger than 35 in good health. The chain employs TRBV20-1 and TRBJ2-7; 8 nucleotides align to TRBD2. The CDR3 is CSARSGGPDYEQYF. In DNA, the CDR3 is TGCAGTGCTAGATCGGGGGGGCCCGACTACGAGCAGTACTTC.